A single sample is the source of the 2 T cell receptor beta chains below, sequenced in a study of blood T cell repertoires in COVID-19. Clones were read by immunoSEQ multiplex PCR, and TCRdb kept only the in-frame ones, dropping some. The table records 56,000 or so clones, approximately 80% of them present only once. The sequenced sample was peripheral blood. The receptors were gathered from a woman in her 70s with acute or convalescent COVID-19.

The chain links TRBV5-1 to TRBJ2-7, with 9 bases aligning to TRBD1. This CDR3 has 14 residues. The V gene end was trimmed by 4 bases and the J gene end by 5 bases; junction bases not matched to a gene: 7. Germline V lookup: CDR1 SGHRS, CDR2 YFSETQ. The CDR3 loop reads CASSQGQGFNEQYF. CDR3 coding DNA: TGCGCCAGCAGCCAGGGACAGGGTTTCAACGAGCAGTACTTC.

This clone turned up a few times. The rearrangement links TRBV3-1 (or the pseudogene TRBV3-2) to TRBJ1-2; 8 nucleotides line up with TRBD1. This CDR3 contains 13 residues. V was clipped by 5 bases and J by 6 bases; unmatched bases: 5. Per germline, CDR1 LGHDT and CDR2 YNNKEL (reference sequence). The CDR3 region is CASSTTGVDGYTF. The CDR3 bases are TGTGCCAGCAGCACGACAGGGGTGGATGGCTACACCTTC.